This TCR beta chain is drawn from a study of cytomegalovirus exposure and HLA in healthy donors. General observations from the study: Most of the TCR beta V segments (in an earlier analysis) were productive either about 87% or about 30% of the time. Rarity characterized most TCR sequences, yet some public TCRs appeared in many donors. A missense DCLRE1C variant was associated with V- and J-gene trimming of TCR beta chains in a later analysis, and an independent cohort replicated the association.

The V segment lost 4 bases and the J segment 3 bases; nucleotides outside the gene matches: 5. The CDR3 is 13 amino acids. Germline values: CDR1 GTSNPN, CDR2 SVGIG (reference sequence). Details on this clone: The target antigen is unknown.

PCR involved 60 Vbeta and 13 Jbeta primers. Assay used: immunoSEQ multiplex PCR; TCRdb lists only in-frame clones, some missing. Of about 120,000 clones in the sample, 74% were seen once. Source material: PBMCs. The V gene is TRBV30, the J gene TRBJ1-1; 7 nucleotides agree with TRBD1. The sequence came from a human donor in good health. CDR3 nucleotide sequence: TGTGCCTGGACAGGGGGGCGGGACACTGAAGCTTTCTTT. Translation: CAWTGGRDTEAFF.